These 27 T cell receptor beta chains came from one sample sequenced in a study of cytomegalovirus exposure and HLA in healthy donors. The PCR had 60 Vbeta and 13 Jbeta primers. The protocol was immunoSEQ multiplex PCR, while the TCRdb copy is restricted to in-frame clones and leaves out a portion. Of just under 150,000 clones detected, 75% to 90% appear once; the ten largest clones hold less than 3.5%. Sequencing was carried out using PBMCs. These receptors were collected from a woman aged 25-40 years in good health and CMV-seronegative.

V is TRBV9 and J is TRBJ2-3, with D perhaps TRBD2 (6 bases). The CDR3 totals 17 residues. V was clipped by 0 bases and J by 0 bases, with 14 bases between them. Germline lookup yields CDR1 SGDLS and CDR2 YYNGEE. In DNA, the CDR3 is TGTGCCAGCAGCGTAGCCCCGACGGGAGTTAGCACAGATACGCAGTATTTT. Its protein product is CASSVAPTGVSTDTQYF.

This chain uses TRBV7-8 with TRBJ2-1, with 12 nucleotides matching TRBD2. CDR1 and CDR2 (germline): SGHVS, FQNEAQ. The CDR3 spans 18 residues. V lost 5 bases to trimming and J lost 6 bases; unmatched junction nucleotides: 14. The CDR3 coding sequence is TGTGCCAGCAGCCTTCCCCCTAGCGGGGGGGCTGCGGGCAATGAGCAGTTCTTC. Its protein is CASSLPPSGGAAGNEQFF. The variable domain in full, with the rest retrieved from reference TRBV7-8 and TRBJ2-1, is GAGVSQSPRYKVAKRGQDVALRCDPISGHVSLFWYQQALGQGPEFLTYFQNEAQLDKSGLPSDRFFAERPEGSVSTLKIQRTQQEDSAVYLCASSLPPSGGAAGNEQFFGPGTRLTVL.

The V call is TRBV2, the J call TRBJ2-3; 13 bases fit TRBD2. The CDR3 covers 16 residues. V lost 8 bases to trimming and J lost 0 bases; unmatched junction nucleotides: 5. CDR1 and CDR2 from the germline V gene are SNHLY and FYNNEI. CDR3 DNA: TGTGCCAGCGGCGGGACTAGCGGGACGAGCACAGATACGCAGTATTTT. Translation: CASGGTSGTSTDTQYF.

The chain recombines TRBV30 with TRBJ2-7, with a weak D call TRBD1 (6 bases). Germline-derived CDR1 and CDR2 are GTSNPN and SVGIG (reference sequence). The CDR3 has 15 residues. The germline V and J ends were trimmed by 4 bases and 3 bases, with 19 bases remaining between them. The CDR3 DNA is TGTGCCTGGACATCACAGGGAGCCCCATACTACGAGCAGTACTTC. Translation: CAWTSQGAPYYEQYF.

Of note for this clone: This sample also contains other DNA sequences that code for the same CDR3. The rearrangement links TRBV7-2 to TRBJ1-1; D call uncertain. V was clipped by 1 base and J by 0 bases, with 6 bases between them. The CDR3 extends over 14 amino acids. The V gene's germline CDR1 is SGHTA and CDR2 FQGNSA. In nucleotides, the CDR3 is TGTGCCAGCAGCTTAGGACATCTGAACACTGAAGCTTTCTTT. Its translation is CASSLGHLNTEAFF.

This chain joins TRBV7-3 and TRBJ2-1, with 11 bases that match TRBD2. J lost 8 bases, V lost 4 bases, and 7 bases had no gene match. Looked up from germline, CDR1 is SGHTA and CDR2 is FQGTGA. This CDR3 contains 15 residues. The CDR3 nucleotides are TGTGCCAGCAGCTCAACTAGCGGGGGCTCCCATGAGCAGTTCTTC. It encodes CASSSTSGGSHEQFF.

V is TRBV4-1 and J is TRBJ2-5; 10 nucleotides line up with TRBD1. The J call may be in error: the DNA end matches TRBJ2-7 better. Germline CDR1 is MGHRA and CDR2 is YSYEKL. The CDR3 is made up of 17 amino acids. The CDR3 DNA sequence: TGCGCCAGCAGCCAAGATATGGGGACAGGGGTCTTCGACGAGCAGTACTTC. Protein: CASSQDMGTGVFDEQYF.

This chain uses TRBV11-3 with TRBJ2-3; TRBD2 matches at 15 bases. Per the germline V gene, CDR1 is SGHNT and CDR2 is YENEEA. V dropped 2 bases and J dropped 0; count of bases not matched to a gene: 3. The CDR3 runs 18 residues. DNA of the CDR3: TGTGCCAGCAGCTTAAGGACTAGCGGGGGGGAAAGCACAGATACGCAGTATTTT. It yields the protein CASSLRTSGGESTDTQYF.

The CDR3 protein is CAWSAAGRTQYF. In nucleotides, the CDR3 is TGTGCCTGGAGTGCAGCCGGGAGGACCCAGTACTTC. This chain connects TRBV30 to TRBJ2-5, with D maybe TRBD2 (6 bases). The CDR3 consists of 12 residues. Germline lookup yields CDR1 GTSNPN and CDR2 SVGIG (reference sequence). Trimming stripped 1 base from V and 7 bases from J, with 10 bases between.

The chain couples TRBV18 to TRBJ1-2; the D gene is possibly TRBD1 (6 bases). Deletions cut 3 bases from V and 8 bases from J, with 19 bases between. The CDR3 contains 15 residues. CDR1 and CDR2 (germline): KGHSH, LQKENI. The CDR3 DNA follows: TGTGCCAGCTCACCCCGACAGGTTGAGGGAGAGGGCTACACCTTC. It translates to CASSPRQVEGEGYTF. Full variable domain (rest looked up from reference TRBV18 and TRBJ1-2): NAGVMQNPRHLVRRRGQEARLRCSPMKGHSHVYWYRQLPEEGLKFMVYLQKENIIDESGMPKERFSAEFPKEGPSILRIQQVVRGDSAAYFCASSPRQVEGEGYTFGSGTRLTVV.

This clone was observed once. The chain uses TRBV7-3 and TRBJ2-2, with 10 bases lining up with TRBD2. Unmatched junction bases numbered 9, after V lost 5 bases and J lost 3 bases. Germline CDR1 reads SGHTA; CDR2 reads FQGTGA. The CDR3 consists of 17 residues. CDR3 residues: CASSPPLAGGDTGELFF. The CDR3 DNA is TGTGCCAGCAGCCCACCATTAGCGGGAGGAGACACCGGGGAGCTGTTTTTT.

CDR3 nucleotide sequence: TGTGCCAGCAGCCACCCCAGGGGTAGCTACAATGAGCAGTTCTTC. As protein: CASSHPRGSYNEQFF. V is TRBV5-4 and J is TRBJ2-1; weak D call: TRBD1 (6 bases). CDR3 length: 15 residues. V was pared by 4 bases and J by 3 bases, with 14 bases between. Germline V lookup: CDR1 SGHNT, CDR2 YYREEE (reference sequence).

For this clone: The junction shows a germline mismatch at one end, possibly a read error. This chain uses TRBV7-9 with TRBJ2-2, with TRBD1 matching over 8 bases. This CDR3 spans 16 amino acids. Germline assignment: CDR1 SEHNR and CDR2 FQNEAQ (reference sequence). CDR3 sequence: CASSLAGTGSTGELFF. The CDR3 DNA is TGTGCCAGCAGCCTAGCCGGGACAGGTAGCACCGGGGAGCTGTTTTTT.

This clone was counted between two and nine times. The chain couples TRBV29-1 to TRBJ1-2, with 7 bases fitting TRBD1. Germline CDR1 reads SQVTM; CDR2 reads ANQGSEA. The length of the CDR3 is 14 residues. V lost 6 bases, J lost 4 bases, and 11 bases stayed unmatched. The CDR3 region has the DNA TGCAGCGTAGCCAGACAGGGTATAGGCTATGGCTACACCTTC. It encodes CSVARQGIGYGYTF.

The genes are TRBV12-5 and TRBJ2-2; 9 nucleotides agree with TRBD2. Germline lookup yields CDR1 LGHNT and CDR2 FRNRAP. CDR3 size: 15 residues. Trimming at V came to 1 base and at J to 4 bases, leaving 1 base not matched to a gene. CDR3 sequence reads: CASGLGTSVTGELFF. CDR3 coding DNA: TGTGCTAGTGGTTTGGGGACTAGCGTCACCGGGGAGCTGTTTTTT. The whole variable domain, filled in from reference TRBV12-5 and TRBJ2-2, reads DARVTQTPRHKVTEMGQEVTMRCQPILGHNTVFWYRQTMMQGLELLAYFRNRAPLDDSGMPKDRFSAEMPDATLATLKIQPSEPRDSAVYFCASGLGTSVTGELFFGEGSRLTVL.

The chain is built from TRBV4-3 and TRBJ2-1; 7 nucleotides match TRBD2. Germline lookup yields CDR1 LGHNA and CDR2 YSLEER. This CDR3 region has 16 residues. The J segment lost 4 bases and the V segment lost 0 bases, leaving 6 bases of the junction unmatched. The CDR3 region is CASSQDRGLFYNEQFF. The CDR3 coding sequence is TGCGCCAGCAGCCAAGATCGGGGACTATTTTACAATGAGCAGTTCTTC.

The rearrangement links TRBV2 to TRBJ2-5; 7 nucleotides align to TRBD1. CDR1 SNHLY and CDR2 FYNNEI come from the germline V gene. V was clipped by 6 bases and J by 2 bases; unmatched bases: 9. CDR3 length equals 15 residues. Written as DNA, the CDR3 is TGTGCCAGCAGATTTGACTTGACAGGGCAAGAGACCCAGTACTTC. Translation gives CASRFDLTGQETQYF.

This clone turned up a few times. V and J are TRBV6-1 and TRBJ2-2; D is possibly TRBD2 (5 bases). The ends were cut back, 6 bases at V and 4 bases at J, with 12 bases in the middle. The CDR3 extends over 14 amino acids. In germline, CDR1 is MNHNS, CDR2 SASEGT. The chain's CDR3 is CASRQAASTGELFF. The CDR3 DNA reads TGTGCCAGCAGACAAGCGGCTTCCACCGGGGAGCTGTTTTTT.

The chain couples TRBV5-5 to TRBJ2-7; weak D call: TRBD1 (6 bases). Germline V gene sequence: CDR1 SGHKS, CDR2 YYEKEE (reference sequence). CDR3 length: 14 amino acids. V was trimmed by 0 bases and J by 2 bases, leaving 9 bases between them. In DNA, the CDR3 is TGTGCCAGCAGCTTGGGAGGGGGTCCCTACGAGCAGTACTTC. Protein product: CASSLGGGPYEQYF.

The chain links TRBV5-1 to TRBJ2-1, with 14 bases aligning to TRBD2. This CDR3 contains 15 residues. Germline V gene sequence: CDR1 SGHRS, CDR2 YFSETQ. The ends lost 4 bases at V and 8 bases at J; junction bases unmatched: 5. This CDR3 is CASSPGTSGRYEQFF. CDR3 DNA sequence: TGCGCCAGCAGCCCCGGGACTAGCGGGAGATATGAGCAGTTCTTC.

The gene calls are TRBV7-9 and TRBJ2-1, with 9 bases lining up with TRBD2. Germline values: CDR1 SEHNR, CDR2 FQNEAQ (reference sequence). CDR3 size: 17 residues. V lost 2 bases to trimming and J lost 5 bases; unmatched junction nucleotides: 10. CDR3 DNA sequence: TGTGCCAGCAGCTTAAGTACTTGGGGACTAGCAAACAATGAGCAGTTCTTC. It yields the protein CASSLSTWGLANNEQFF.

CDR3 DNA sequence: TGTGCCTGGGCCACGGGAGGGGGCAGCTACGAGCAGTACTTC. This codes for CAWATGGGSYEQYF. The gene calls are TRBV30 and TRBJ2-7; TRBD2 might be the D (8 bases). V was pared by 5 bases and J by 3 bases, with 17 bases between. The CDR3 sequence is 14 residues long. From germline, CDR1 is GTSNPN and CDR2 SVGIG (reference sequence).

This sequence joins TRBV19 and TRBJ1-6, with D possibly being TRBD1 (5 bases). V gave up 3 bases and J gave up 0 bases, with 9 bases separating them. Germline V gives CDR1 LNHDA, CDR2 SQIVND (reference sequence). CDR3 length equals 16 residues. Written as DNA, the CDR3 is TGTGCCAGTAGTATTTTTCAGGGCTCCTATAATTCACCCCTCCACTTT. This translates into CASSIFQGSYNSPLHF.

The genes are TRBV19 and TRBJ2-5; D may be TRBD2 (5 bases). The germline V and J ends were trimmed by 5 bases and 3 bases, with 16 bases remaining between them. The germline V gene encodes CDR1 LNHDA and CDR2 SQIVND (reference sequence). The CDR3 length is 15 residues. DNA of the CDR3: TGTGCCAGTAGTCCTCGGACGACGGGGAAAGAGACCCAGTACTTC. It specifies CASSPRTTGKETQYF.

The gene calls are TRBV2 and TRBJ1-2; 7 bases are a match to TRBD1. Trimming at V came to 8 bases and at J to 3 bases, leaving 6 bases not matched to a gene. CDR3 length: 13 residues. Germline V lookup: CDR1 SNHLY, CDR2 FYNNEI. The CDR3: CASFMTGHYGYTF. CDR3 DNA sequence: TGTGCCAGCTTCATGACAGGGCACTATGGCTACACCTTC. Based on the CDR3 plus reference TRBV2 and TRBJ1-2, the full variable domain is EPEVTQTPSHQVTQMGQEVILRCVPISNHLYFYWYRQILGQKVEFLVSFYNNEISEKSEIFDDQFSVERPDGSNFTLKIRSTKLEDSAMYFCASFMTGHYGYTFGSGTRLTVV.

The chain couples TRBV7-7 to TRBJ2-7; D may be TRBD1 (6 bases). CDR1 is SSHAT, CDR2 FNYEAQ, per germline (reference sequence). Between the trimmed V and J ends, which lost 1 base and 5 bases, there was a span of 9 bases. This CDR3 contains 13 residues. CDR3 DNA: TGTGCCAGCAGCTTAGTACAGGGCCACGAGCAGTACTTC. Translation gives CASSLVQGHEQYF.

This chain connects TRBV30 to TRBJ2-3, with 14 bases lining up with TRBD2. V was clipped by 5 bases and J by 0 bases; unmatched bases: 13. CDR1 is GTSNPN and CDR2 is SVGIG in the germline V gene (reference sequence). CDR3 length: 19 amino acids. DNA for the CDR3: TGTGCCTGGGTAAAGAAGACTAGCGGGGGGGATATTAGCACAGATACGCAGTATTTT. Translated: CAWVKKTSGGDISTDTQYF. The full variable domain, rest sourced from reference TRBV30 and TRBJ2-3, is SQTIHQWPATLVQPVGSPLSLECTVEGTSNPNLYWYRQAAGRGLQLLFYSVGIGQISSEVPQNLSASRPQDRQFILSSKKLLLSDSGFYLCAWVKKTSGGDISTDTQYFGPGTRLTVL.